This T cell receptor beta chain was captured by sequencing in a study of blood T cell repertoires in COVID-19. Study in general: The study drew acute and convalescent COVID-19 samples from the United States, Italy and Spain.

Data came from immunoSEQ multiplex PCR; TCRdb stores just in-frame clones and leaves some out. The data hold roughly 190,000 clones, with approximately 91% observed a single time. The source of this sequence is a young man with acute or convalescent COVID-19. Material: peripheral blood.

The CDR3 is CASSPLRGAYGYTF. The CDR3, as DNA: TGTGCCAGCAGTCCACTTAGGGGCGCCTATGGCTACACCTTC. The chain joins TRBV28 to TRBJ1-2, with D maybe TRBD1 (5 bases). The CDR3 loop spans 14 amino acids. V was pared by 5 bases and J by 4 bases, with 14 bases between. The germline CDR1 and CDR2 sequences are MDHEN and SYDVKM.